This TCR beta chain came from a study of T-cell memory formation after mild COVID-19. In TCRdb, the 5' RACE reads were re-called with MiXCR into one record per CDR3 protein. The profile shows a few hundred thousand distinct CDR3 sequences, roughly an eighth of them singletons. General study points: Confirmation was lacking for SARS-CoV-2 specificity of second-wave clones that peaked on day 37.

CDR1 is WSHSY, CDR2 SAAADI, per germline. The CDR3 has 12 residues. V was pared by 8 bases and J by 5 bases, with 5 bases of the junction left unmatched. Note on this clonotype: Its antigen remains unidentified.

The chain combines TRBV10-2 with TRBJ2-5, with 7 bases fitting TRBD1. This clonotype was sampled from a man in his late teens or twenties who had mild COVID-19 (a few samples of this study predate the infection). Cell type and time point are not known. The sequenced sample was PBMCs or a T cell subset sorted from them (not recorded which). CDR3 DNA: TGCGCCAGCGCCCAGACAGGGGAGACCCAGTACTTC. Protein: CASAQTGETQYF.